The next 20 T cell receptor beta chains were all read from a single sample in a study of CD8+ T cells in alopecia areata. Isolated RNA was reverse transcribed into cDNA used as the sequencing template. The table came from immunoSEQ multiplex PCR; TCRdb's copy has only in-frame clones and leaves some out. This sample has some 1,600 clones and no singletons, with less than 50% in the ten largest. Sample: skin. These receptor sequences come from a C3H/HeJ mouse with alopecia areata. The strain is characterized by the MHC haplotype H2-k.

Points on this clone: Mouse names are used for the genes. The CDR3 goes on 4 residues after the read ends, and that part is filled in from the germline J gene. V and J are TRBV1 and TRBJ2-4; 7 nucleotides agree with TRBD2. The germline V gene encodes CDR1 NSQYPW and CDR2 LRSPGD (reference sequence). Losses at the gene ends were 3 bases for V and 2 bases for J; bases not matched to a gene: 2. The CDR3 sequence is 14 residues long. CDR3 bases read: TGCACCTGCAGTGCCCTGGGGGATCAAAAC. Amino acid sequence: CTCSALGDQN. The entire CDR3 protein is CTCSALGDQNTLYF.

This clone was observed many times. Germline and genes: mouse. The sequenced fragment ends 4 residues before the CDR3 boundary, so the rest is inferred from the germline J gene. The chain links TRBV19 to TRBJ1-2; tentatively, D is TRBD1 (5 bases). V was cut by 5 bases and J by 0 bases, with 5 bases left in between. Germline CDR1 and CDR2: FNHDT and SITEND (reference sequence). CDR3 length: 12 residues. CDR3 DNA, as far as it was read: TGTGCCAGCAGAGGGGCAAACTCC. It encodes CASRGANS. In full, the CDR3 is CASRGANSDYTF.

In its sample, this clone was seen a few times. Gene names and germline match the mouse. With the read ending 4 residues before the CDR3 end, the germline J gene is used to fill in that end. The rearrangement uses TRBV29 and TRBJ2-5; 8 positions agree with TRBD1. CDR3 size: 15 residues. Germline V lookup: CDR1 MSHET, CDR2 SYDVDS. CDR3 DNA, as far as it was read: TGTGCTAGCAGTTGCGCGGAGACAGGGGAAGAC. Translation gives CASSCAETGED. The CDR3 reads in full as CASSCAETGEDTQYF.

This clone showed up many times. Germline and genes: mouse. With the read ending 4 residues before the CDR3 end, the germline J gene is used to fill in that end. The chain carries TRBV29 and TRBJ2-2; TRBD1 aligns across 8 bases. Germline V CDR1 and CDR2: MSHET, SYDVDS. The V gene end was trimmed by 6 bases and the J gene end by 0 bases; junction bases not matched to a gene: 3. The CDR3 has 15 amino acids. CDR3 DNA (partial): TGTGCTAGCAGGGGACAGGAAGCAAACACCGGG. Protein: CASRGQEANTG. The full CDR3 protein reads CASRGQEANTGQLYF.

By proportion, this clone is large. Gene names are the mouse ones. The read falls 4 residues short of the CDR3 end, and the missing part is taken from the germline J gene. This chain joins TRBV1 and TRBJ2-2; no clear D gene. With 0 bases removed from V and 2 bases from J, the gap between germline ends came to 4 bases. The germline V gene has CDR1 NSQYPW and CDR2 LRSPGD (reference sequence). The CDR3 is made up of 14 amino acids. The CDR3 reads CTCSADRNTGQLYF. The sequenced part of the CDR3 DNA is TGCACCTGCAGTGCAGACAGGAACACCGGG.

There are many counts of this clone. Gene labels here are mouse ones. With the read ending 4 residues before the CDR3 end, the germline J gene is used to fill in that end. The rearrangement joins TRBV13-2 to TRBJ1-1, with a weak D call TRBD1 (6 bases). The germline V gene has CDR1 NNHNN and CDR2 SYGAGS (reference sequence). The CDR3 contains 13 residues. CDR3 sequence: CASGDARGGEVFF. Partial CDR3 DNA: TGTGCCAGCGGTGATGCGAGGGGGGGA.

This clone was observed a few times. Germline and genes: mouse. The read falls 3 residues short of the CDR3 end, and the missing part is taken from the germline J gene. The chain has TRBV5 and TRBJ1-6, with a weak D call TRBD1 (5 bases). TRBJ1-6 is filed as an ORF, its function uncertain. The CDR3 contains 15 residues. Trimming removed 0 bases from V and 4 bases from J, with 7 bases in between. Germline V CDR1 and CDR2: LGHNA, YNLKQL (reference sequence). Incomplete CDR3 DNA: TGTGCCAGCAGCCAAGACCAGGGATATAATTCGCCC. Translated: CASSQDQGYNSP. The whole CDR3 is CASSQDQGYNSPLYF.

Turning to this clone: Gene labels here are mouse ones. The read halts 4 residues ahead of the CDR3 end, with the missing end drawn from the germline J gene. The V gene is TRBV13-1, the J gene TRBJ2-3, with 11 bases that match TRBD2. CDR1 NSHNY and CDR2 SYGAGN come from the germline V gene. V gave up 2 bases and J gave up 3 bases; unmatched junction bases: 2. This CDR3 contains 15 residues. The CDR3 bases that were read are TGTGCCAGCAGTGAAAGGACTGGGGGGGCAGAA. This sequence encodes CASSERTGGAE. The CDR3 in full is CASSERTGGAETLYF.

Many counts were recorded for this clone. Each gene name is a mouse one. The chain's CDR3 is CASRYLDRQDTQYF. The part of the CDR3 DNA that was read is TGTGCCAGCAGATACCTGGACAGACAAGAC. The V call is TRBV19, the J call TRBJ2-5, with D perhaps matching TRBD1 (6 bases). The read stops 4 residues short of the end of the CDR3; the missing end is completed from the germline J gene. CDR1 and CDR2 (germline): FNHDT, SITEND (reference sequence). Trimming removed 5 bases from V and 3 bases from J, with 13 bases in between. The CDR3 loop spans 14 amino acids.

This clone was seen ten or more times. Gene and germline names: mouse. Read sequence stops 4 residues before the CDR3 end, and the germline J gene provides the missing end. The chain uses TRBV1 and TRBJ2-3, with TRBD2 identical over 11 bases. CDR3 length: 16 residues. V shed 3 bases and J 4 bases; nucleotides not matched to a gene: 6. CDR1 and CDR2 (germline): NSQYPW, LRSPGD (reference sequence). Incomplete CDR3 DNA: TGCACCTGCAGTGCGCCCGGGACTGGGGGTTCAGAA. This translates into CTCSAPGTGGSE. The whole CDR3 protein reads CTCSAPGTGGSETLYF.

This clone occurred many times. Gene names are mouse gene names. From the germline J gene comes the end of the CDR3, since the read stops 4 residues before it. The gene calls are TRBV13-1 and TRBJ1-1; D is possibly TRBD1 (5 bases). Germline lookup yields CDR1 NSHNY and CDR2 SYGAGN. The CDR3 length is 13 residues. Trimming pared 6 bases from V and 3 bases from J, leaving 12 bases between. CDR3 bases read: TGTGCCAGCACCGAACAGGTAGACACA. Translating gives CASTEQVDT. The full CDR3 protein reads CASTEQVDTEVFF.

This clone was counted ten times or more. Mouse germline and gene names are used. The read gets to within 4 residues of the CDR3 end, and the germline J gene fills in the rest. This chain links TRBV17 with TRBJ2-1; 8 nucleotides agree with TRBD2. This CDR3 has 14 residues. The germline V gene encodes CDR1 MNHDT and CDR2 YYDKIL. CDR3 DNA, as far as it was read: TGTGCTAGCAGTAGGGGGGGGGCGCGAGCT. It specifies CASSRGGARA. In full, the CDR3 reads CASSRGGARAEQFF.

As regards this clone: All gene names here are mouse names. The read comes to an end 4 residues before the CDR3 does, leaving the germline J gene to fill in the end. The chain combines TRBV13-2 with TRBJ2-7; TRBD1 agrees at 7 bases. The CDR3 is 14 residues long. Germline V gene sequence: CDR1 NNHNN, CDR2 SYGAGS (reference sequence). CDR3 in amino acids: CASGDPTGDHEQYF. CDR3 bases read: TGTGCCAGCGGGGATCCCACAGGGGACCAT.

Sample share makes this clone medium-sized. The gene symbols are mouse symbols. Partial CDR3 DNA: TGTGCCAGCAGTACCGGGACAGGGCCCGGG. Its translation: CASSTGTGPG. The whole CDR3 region reads CASSTGTGPGQLYF. The V and J genes are TRBV14 and TRBJ2-2; the match to TRBD1 covers 9 bases. Read coverage stops 4 residues before the CDR3 terminus; the germline J gene supplies the remainder. With 4 bases clipped from V and 6 bases from J, the junction kept 4 bases outside the gene matches. In germline, CDR1 is SGHDT, CDR2 FRDEAV. This CDR3 spans 14 amino acids.

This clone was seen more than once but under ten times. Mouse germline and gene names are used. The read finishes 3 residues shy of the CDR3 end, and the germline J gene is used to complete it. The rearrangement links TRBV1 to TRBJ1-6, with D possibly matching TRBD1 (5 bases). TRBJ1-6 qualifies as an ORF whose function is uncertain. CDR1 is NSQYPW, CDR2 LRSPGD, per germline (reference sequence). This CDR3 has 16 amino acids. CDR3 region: CTCSADLGWGQDTLYF. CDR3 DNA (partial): TGCACCTGCAGTGCAGATCTGGGGTGGGGCCAAGACACC.

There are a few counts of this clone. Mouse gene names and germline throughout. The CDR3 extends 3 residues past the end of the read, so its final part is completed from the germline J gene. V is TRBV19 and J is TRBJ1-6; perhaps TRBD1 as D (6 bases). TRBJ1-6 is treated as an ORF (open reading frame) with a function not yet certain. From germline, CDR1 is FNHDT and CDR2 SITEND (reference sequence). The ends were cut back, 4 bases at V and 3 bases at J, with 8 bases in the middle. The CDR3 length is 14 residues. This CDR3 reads CASSSDSYNSPLYF. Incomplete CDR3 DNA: TGTGCCAGCAGTTCGGACAGCTATAATTCGCCC.

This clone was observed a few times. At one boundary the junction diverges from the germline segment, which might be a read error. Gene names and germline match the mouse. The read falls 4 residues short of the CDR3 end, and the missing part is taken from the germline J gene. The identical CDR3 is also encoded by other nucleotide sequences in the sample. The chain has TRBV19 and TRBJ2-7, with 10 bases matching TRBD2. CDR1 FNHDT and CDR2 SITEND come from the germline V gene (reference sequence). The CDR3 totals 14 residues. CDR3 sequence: CASMDWGSSYEQYF. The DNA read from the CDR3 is TGCGCCAGCATGGACTGGGGGAGCTCCTAT.

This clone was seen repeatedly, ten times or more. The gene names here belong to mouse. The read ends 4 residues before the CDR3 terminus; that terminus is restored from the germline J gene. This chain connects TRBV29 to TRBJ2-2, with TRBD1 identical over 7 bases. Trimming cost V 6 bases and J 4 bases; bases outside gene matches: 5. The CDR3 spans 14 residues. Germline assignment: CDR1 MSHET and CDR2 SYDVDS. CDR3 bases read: TGTGCTAGCAGATACAGGGGTGGCACCGGG. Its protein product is CASRYRGGTG. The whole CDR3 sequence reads CASRYRGGTGQLYF.

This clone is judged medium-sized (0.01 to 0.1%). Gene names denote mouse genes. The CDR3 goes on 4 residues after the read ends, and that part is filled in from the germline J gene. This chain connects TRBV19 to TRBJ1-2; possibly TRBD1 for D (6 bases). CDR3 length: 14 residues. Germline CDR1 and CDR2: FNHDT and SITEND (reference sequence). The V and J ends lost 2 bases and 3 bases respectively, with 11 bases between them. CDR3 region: CASSIGGRDSDYTF. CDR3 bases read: TGTGCCAGCAGTATTGGGGGGCGAGACTCC.

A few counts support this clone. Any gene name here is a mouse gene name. CDR3 region: CASSDLGGHDTQYF. The CDR3 bases that were read are TGTGCCAGCAGTGATCTGGGGGGGCACGAC. This rearrangement joins TRBV13-3 to TRBJ2-5; 10 nucleotides match TRBD2. The read finishes 4 residues shy of the CDR3 end, and the germline J gene is used to complete it. In germline, CDR1 is NNHDY, CDR2 SYVADS. This CDR3 is 14 amino acids long.